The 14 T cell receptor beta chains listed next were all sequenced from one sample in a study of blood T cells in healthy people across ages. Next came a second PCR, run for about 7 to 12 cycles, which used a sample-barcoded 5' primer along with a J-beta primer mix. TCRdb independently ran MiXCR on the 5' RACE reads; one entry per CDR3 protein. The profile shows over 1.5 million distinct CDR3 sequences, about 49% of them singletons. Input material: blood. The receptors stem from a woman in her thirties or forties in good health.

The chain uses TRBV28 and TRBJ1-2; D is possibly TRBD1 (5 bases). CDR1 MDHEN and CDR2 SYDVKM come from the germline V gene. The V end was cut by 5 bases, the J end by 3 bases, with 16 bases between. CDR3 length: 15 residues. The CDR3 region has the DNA TGTGCCAGCAGTCCTCGAAGGACGGGGCACTATGGCTACACCTTC. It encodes CASSPRRTGHYGYTF.

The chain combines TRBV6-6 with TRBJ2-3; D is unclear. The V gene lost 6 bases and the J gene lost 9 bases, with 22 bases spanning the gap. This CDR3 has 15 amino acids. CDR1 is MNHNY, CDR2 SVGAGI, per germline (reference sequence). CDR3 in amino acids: CASSSPELRSDTQYF. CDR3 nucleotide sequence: TGTGCCAGCAGCAGCCCGGAATTGAGGTCCGACACGCAGTATTTT.

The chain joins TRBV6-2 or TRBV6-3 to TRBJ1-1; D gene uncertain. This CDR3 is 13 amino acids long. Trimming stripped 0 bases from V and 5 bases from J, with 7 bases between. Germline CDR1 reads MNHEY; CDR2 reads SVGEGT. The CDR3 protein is CASSYSMWTEAFF. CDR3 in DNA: TGTGCCAGCAGTTACTCTATGTGGACTGAAGCTTTCTTT.

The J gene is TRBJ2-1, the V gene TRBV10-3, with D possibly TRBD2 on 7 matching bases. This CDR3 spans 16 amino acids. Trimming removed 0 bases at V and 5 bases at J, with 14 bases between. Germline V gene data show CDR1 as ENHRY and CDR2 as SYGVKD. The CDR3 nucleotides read TGTGCCATCAGTGAGTCCTGGGGGGGCCAAAACAATGAGCAGTTCTTC. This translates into CAISESWGGQNNEQFF.

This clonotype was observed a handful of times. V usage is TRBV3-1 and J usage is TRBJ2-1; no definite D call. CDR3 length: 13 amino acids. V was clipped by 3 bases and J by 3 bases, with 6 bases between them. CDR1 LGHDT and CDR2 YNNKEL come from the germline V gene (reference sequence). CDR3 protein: CASSQAGYNEQFF. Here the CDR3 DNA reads TGTGCCAGCAGCCAGGCAGGCTACAATGAGCAGTTCTTC.

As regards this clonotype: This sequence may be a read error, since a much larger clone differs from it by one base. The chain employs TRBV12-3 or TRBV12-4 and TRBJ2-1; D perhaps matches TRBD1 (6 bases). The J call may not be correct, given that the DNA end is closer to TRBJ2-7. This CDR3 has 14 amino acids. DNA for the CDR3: TGTGCCAGCAGCAAGGACAGCTCCTACAATGAGCAGTACTTC. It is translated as CASSKDSSYNEQYF.

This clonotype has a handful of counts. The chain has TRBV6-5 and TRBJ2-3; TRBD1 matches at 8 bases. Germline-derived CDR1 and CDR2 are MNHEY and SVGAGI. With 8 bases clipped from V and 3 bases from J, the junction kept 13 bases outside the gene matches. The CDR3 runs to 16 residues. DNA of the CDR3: TGTGCCAGCGGACAGGGCGGTTACTCTAGTACAGATACGCAGTATTTT. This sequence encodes CASGQGGYSSTDTQYF.

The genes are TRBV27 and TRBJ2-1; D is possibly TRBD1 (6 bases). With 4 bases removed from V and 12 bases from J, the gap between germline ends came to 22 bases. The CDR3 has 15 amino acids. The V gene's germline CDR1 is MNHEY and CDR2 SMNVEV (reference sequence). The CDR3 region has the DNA TGTGCCAGCAGTTCCAGGACAGCCGGTTTTGACGGGCAGTTCTTC. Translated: CASSSRTAGFDGQFF.

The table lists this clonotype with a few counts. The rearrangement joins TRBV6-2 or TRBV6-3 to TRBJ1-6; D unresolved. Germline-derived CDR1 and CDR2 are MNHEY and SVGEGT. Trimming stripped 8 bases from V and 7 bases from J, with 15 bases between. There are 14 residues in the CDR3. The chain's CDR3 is CASESLRGNSPLHF. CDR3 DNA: TGTGCCAGCGAGTCGCTTCGGGGAAATTCACCCCTCCACTTT.

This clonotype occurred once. CDR3 sequence (DNA): TGTGCCAGCAGCTTCCGGGACATACTTAACTATGGCTACACCTTC. Protein product: CASSFRDILNYGYTF. V usage is TRBV7-9 and J usage is TRBJ1-2; D might be TRBD1 (6 bases). CDR3 length: 15 residues. Germline lookup yields CDR1 SEHNR and CDR2 FQNEAQ (reference sequence). V lost 3 bases and J 1 base, leaving 12 bases between the germline ends.

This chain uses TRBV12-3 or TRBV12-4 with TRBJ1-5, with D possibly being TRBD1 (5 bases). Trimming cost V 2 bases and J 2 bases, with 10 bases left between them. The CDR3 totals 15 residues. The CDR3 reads CASSLSTQGNQPQHF. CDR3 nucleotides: TGTGCCAGCAGTTTATCGACACAGGGCAATCAGCCCCAGCATTTT.

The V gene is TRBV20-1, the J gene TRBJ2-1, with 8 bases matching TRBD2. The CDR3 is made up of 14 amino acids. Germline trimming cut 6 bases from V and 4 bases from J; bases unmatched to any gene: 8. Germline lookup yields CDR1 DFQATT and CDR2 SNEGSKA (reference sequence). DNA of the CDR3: TGCAGTGCAGGGGTGACTAGCGCTTACAATGAGCAGTTCTTC. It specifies CSAGVTSAYNEQFF.

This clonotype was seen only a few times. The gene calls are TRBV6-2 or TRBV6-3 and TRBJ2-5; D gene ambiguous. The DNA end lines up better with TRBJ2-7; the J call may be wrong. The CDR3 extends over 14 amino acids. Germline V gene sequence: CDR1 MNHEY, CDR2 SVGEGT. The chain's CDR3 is CASSSRQKGLEQYF. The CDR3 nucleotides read TGTGCCAGCAGCTCCAGGCAAAAGGGTCTCGAGCAGTACTTC.

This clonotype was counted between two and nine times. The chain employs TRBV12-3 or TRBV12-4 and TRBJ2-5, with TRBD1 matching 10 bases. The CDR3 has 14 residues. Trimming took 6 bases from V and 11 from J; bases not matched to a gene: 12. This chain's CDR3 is CASRRSGQGLGQYF. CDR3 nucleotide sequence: TGTGCCAGCAGACGATCGGGACAGGGGTTAGGGCAGTACTTC.